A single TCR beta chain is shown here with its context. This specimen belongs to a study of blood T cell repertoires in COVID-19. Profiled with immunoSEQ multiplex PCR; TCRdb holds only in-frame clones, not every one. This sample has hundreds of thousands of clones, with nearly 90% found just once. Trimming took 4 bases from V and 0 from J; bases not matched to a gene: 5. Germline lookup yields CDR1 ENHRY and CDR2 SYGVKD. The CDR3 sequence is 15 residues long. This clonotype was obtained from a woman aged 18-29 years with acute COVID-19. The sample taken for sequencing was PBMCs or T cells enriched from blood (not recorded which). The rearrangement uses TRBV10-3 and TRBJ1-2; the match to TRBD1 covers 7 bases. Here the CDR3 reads CAISGTGRANYGYTF. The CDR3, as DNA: TGTGCCATCAGTGGGACAGGTCGAGCTAACTATGGCTACACCTTC.